The present TCR beta chain was sequenced within a study of T-cell memory formation after mild COVID-19. Study-wide background: TCR clusters mostly belonged to single donors. Study-wide findings and caveats: Researchers report contracting CD4+ clones mostly in CM and EM, with CD8+ clones in EMRA. Some SARS-CoV-2-responding clones were already detected in memory before infection.

Regarding this clonotype: Its antigen is still unknown.

The TCR alpha and TCR beta cDNA libraries, bearing sample barcodes and UMIs, were generated by 5'RACE using constant-segment primers. TCRdb analysed the 5' RACE reads with MiXCR anew, one entry per CDR3 protein. The repertoire holds around 200,000 distinct CDR3 sequences, with around 30% as singletons. CDR3 size: 17 residues. Input material: PBMCs or a T cell subset sorted from them (not recorded which). J is TRBJ2-4 and V is TRBV21-1; the listed D gene, TRBD2, was not tested against the DNA. TRBV21-1 is shown as a pseudogene. This clonotype was sampled from an adult woman who had mild COVID-19 (a few samples of this study predate the infection). Cell type and time point are not known. The CDR3 sequence is CASSKPSSGRDKNIQYF. Written as DNA, the CDR3 is TGTGCCAGCAGCAAACCCTCTAGCGGGAGGGATAAAAACATTCAGTACTTC.